The clone carrying this T cell receptor (beta chain) ranks as medium-sized (0.01 to 0.1%) in terms of frequency. Its antigen is currently unknown. CDR1 is SQVTM, CDR2 ANQGSEA, per germline. The CDR3 runs 12 residues. The data belong to a study of CXCR3-negative and CXCR3-positive naive CD8 T cells. Overall study results and limits: Both of the naive subsets showed about the same high diversity, but memory CD8+ cells had much less.

The naive CD8+ gate required CD45RO-CCR7+CD27+CD95- phenotype. The study made its TRB cDNA libraries by 5' RACE, adding UMI labels. For each CDR3 protein, TCRdb gives one entry from its re-call of the 5' RACE reads, without DNA. The sample includes about 3,600 distinct CDR3 sequences. This clonotype was sampled from a human donor in good health. Some clones in this sample may be carry-over from other donors' samples. V is TRBV29-1 and J is TRBJ2-5. The sample taken for sequencing was naive CXCR3- CD8+ T cells from blood. Documented subset: CD45RO-CCR7+CD27+CD95- naive CD8+ T cells lacking CXCR3 (TNR3-). The chain's CDR3 is CSVEGQEETQYF.